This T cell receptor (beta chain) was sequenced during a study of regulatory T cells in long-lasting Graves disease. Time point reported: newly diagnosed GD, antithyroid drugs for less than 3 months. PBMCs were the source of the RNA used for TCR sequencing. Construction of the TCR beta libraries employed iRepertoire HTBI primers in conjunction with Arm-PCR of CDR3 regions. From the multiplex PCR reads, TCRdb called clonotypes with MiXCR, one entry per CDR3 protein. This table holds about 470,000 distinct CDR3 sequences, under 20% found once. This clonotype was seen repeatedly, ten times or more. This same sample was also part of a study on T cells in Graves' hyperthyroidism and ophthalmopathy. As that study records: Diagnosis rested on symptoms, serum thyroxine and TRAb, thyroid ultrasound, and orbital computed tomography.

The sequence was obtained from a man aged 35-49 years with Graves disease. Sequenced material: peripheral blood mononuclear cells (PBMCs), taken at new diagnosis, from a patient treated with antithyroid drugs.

The CDR3 nucleotides read TGTGCCAGCAGCTTAGGTGGCGGGAGAGGGGACGAGCAGTACTTC. It encodes CASSLGGGRGDEQYF. The V call is TRBV7-9, the J call TRBJ2-7, with TRBD2 identical over 7 bases. With 1 base clipped from V and 5 bases from J, the junction kept 8 bases outside the gene matches. The germline V gene encodes CDR1 SEHNR and CDR2 FQNEAQ (reference sequence). This CDR3 is built from 15 residues.